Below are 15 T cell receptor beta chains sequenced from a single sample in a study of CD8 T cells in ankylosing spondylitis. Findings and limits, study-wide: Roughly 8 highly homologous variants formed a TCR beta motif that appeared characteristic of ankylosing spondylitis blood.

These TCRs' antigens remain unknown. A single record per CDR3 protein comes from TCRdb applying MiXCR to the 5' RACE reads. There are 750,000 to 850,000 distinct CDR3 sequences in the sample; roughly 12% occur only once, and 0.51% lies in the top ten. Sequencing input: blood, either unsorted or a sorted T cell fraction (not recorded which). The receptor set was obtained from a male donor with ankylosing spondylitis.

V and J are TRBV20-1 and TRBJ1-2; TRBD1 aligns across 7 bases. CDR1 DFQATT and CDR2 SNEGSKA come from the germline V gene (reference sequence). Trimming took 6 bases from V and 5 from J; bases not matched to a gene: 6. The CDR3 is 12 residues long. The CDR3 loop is CSARTGIYGYTF. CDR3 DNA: TGCAGTGCCCGGACAGGAATATATGGCTACACCTTC.

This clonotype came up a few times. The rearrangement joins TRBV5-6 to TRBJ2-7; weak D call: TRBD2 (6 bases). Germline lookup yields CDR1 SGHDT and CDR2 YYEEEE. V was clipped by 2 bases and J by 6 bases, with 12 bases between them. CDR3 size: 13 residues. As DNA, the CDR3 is TGTGCCAGCAGCTTTTTTGGGGGAGGCGAGCAGTACTTC. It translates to CASSFFGGGEQYF.

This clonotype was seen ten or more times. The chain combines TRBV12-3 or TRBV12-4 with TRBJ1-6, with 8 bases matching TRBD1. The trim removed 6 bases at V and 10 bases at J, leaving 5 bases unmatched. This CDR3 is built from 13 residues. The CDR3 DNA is TGTGCCAGCAGAGCAGGGGGCGGATCACCCCTCCACTTT. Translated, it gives CASRAGGGSPLHF.

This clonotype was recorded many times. CDR3 loop: CSALGLAAYEQYF. DNA of the CDR3: TGCAGTGCCCTGGGACTAGCGGCCTACGAGCAGTACTTC. The V and J genes are TRBV20-1 and TRBJ2-7; 11 bases are shared with TRBD2. In germline, CDR1 is DFQATT, CDR2 SNEGSKA (reference sequence). The length of the CDR3 is 13 residues. Trimming cost V 6 bases and J 2 bases; bases outside gene matches: 3.

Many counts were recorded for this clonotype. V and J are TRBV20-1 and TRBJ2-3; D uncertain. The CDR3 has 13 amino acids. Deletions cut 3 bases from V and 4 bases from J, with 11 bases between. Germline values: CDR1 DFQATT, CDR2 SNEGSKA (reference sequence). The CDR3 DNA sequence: TGCAGTGCTAGGGTCCAGGCCGCAGATACGCAGTATTTT. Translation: CSARVQAADTQYF.

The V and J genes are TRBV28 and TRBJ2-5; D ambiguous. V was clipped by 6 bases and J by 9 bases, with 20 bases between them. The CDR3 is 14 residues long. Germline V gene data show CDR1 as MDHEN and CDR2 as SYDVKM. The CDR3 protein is CASSRHSPVLAQYF. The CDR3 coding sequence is TGTGCCAGCAGCCGGCATTCCCCCGTCTTGGCCCAGTACTTC. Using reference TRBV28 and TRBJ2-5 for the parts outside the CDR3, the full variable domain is DVKVTQSSRYLVKRTGEKVFLECVQDMDHENMFWYRQDPGLGLRLIYFSYDVKMKEKGDIPEGYSVSREKKERFSLILESASTNQTSMYLCASSRHSPVLAQYFGPGTRLLVL.

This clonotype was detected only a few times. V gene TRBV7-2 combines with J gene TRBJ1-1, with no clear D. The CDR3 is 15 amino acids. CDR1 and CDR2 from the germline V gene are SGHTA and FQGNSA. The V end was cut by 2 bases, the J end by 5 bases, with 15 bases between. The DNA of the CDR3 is TGTGCCAGCAGCTTATGGGGAGGCGCTGGGACTGAAGCTTTCTTT. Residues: CASSLWGGAGTEAFF.

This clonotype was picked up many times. In nucleotides, the CDR3 is TGCAGCGTCCGTCGGACTAGCGGGAGATACAATGAGCAGTTCTTC. Amino acid sequence: CSVRRTSGRYNEQFF. V usage is TRBV29-1 and J usage is TRBJ2-1; 13 nucleotides line up with TRBD2. The V gene end was trimmed by 6 bases and the J gene end by 4 bases; junction bases not matched to a gene: 6. This CDR3 region has 15 residues. Germline CDR1 SQVTM, CDR2 ANQGSEA.

The CDR3 region has the DNA TGTGCCAGTAGGATTGGCGGGGGTAGCTCCTACGAGCAGTACTTC. Its translation: CASRIGGGSSYEQYF. The chain has TRBV6-1 and TRBJ2-7; 7 nucleotides agree with TRBD2. This CDR3 is built from 15 residues. V dropped 9 bases and J dropped 0; count of bases not matched to a gene: 11. Germline V gives CDR1 MNHNS, CDR2 SASEGT.

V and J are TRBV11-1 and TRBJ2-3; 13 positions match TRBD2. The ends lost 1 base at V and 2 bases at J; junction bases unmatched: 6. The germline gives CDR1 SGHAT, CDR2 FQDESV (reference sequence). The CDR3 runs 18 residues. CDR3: CASSLGTSGSWDTDTQYF. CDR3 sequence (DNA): TGTGCCAGCAGCTTAGGGACTAGCGGGAGTTGGGACACAGATACGCAGTATTTT.

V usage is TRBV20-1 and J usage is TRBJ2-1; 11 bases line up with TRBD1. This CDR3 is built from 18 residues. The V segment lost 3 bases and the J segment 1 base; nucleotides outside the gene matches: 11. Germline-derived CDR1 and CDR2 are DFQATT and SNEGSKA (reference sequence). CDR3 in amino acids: CSARARGGQGASYNEQFF. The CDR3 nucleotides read TGCAGTGCTAGGGCGAGGGGCGGACAGGGGGCTTCCTACAATGAGCAGTTCTTC.

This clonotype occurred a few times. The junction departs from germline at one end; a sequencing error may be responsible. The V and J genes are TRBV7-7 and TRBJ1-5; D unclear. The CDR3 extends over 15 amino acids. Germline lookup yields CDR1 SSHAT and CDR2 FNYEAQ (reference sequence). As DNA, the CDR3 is TGTGCTAGCAGCTCCCACCGGGTAAGCAATCAGCCCCAGCATTTT. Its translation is CASSSHRVSNQPQHF.

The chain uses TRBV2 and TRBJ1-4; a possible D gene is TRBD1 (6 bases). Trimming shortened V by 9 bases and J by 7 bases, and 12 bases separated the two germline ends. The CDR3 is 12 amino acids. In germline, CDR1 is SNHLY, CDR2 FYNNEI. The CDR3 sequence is CASTGQFEKLFF. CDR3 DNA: TGTGCCAGTACAGGGCAGTTTGAAAAACTGTTTTTT.

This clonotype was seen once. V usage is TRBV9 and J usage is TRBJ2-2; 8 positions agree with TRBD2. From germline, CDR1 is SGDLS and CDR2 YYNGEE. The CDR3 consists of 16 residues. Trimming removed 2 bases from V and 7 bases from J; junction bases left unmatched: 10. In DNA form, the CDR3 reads TGTGCCAGCAGCGTTTCTGGGACTAGAAGCGGCGGGGAGCTGTTTTTT. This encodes CASSVSGTRSGGELFF.

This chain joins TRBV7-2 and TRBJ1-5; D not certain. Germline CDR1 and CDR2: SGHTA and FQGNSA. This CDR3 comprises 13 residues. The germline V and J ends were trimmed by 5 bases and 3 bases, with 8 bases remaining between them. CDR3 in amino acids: CASSNSPNQPQHF. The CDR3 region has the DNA TGTGCCAGCAGCAACAGTCCCAATCAGCCCCAGCATTTT.